This T cell receptor beta chain was profiled in a study of PD-1 blockade in classical Hodgkin lymphoma. Here immunoSEQ multiplex PCR was the method, and the copy in TCRdb shows in-frame clones only, minus some. The table has around 40,000 clones, about 72% seen once; the top ten hold less than 4%. Each and every patient relapsed after autologous stem cell transplantation, and patients got differing brentuximab vedotin exposure. Trimming stripped 5 bases from V and 2 bases from J, with 12 bases between. Looked up from germline, CDR1 is SGHTA and CDR2 is FQGNSA. The CDR3 spans 14 residues. The TCR originated in a human donor with classical Hodgkin lymphoma. The V and J genes are TRBV7-2 and TRBJ1-1; no reliable D call. This specimen was peripheral blood mononuclear cells (PBMCs), taken at baseline. The CDR3 loop is CASSHSVANTEAFF. DNA of the CDR3: TGTGCCAGCAGCCACAGCGTGGCAAACACTGAAGCTTTCTTT.